This T cell receptor (beta chain) emerged from a study of T-cell reconstitution after alpha-beta-depleted transplantation in children. Deletions cut 6 bases from V and 3 bases from J, with 12 bases between. The CDR3 runs to 13 residues. The germline CDR1 and CDR2 sequences are LNHDA and SQIVND (reference sequence). For TCRbeta, the library was prepared with unique molecular identifiers. TCRdb processed the PCR reads anew with MiXCR; each CDR3 protein has one entry. The sample consists of about 110,000 distinct CDR3 sequences, about a tenth of them appearing once. The TCR comes from a human donor who donated a stem cell graft to a child with acute lymphoblastic leukemia. The chain couples TRBV19 to TRBJ2-7, with D perhaps TRBD1 (7 bases). Sequenced material: PBMCs from the stem cell graft donor, taken from the stem cell graft. DNA of the CDR3: TGTGCCAGTAGCCAGGGGGGACACTACGAGCAGTACTTC. This encodes CASSQGGHYEQYF.